This T cell receptor (beta chain) was retrieved from a study of shared clonotypes between healthy human individuals. Study-level points and caveats: The naive CD4 repertoires of several donors were compared, and approximately 4.7% of clonotypes were shared.

Comments on this clone: The antigen remains unidentified.

Sequencing used immunoSEQ multiplex PCR; TCRdb keeps in-frame clones, though not all of them. This sample yields 2.3 million or so clones, of which approximately 95% are seen a single time; under 0.45% belongs to the top ten. Healthy and HIV-negative, the adult donors had no recent acute infections or vaccinations. In germline, CDR1 is SGHTA, CDR2 FQGNSA. The CDR3 runs 15 residues. Trimming at V came to 5 bases and at J to 9 bases, leaving 9 bases not matched to a gene. V usage is TRBV7-2 and J usage is TRBJ2-4; 11 nucleotides align to TRBD2. This TCR was recovered from a young man in good health. Some clones in this sample may be carry-over from other donors' samples. Sequencing used naive CD4+ T cells from PBMCs. Subset reported: CD45RA+ positively selected. The CDR3 spells CASSVTVAGGSIQYF. The DNA of the CDR3 is TGTGCCAGCAGCGTTACGGTAGCGGGAGGGAGCATTCAGTACTTC.